This is a list of T cell receptor beta chains from one sample in a study of metastatic and nonmetastatic thyroid tumors. TCRdb re-called the PCR reads with MiXCR. The data hold 100,000 or so clones, with 15% observed a single time. Sequenced material: blood. The source is a female donor with papillary thyroid cancer or a benign thyroid nodule (not recorded which). Some clones in this sample may be carry-over from other donors' samples. Both conserved end residues are part of each CDR3. The order of the fields is J gene, clone size, V gene, D gene, CDR3 DNA, CDR3 protein. D genes are given only for firm matches. Only part of the rows carry a size: once, few, many, or a class if the clone is expanded.

J: TRBJ2-7; size: many; V: TRBV12-3/TRBV12-4; D: -; DNA: TGTGCCAGCAGCTCCTACTACGAGCAGTACTTC; CDR3: CASSSYYEQYF
J: TRBJ2-1; size: few; V: TRBV6-1; D: TRBD1; DNA: TGTGCCAGCAGGACAGGGGCCAGCGACAATGAGCAGTTCTTC; CDR3: CASRTGASDNEQFF
J: TRBJ2-3; size: -; V: TRBV6-2/TRBV6-3; D: -; DNA: TGTGCCAGCAGTTACTACCAGGCCGACACAGATACGCAGTATTTT; CDR3: CASSYYQADTDTQYF
J: TRBJ1-4; size: many; V: TRBV6-4; D: TRBD1; DNA: TGTGCCAGCAGTGACTCGATGGCTAGGGTAAAACAGGGGTATGAGTTTTTT; CDR3: CASSDSMARVKQGYEFF
J: TRBJ2-5; size: many; V: TRBV4-2; D: TRBD1; DNA: TGTGCCAGCAGCCAAGTGGGACAGGGAGAGACCCAGTACTTC; CDR3: CASSQVGQGETQYF
J: TRBJ2-1; size: -; V: TRBV27; D: -; DNA: TGTGCCAGCAGTTTATCGGTCGGTGGGGGACCCTTACCCTTC; CDR3: CASSLSVGGGPLPF
J: TRBJ2-2; size: few; V: TRBV6-2/TRBV6-3; D: TRBD1; DNA: TGTGCCAGCAGGCAGGGACAGGGATCCACCGGGCAGCTGTTCTTT; CDR3: CASRQGQGSTGQLFF
J: TRBJ2-5; size: many; V: TRBV6-6; D: -; DNA: TGTGCCAGCAGTTACGGACTGGACGAGGGGGAGACCCAGTACTTC; CDR3: CASSYGLDEGETQYF
J: TRBJ1-3; size: many; V: TRBV10-2; D: -; DNA: TGCGCCAGCAGTGATAGGGGTCCAGGAAACACCATATATTTT; CDR3: CASSDRGPGNTIYF
J: TRBJ2-7; size: many; V: TRBV5-1; D: -; DNA: TGCGCCAGCAGCCCCCATATGGGAGCTGGGGAGCAGTACTTC; CDR3: CASSPHMGAGEQYF
J: TRBJ1-2; size: -; V: TRBV30; D: -; DNA: TGTTCCTGGAGTGGTGGACAGTACTATGGCTACACCTTC; CDR3: CSWSGGQYYGYTF
J: TRBJ2-7; size: many; V: TRBV5-4; D: TRBD1; DNA: TGTGCCAGCAGTTTGGACAGGGGGTTTCAGTACTTC; CDR3: CASSLDRGFQYF
J: TRBJ2-5; size: many; V: TRBV7-9; D: TRBD1; DNA: TGTGCCAGCAGCTCCCTATTGACAGGGGTGCTCGAGACCCAGTACTTC; CDR3: CASSSLLTGVLETQYF
J: TRBJ2-3; size: many; V: TRBV6-1; D: -; DNA: TGTGCCCTCAGGCGGGTTTCTAGCACAGATACGCAGTATTTT; CDR3: CALRRVSSTDTQYF
J: TRBJ2-1; size: -; V: TRBV28; D: -; DNA: TGTGCCAGTAGCCTCGAGTGGTACAATGAGCAGTTCTTC; CDR3: CASSLEWYNEQFF
J: TRBJ2-7; size: -; V: TRBV11-2; D: TRBD2; DNA: TGTGCCAGCAGCTTAGCTCTCCCGGGACTAGCGGTGGCCTCCTACGAGCAGTACTTC; CDR3: CASSLALPGLAVASYEQYF
J: TRBJ1-5; size: many; V: TRBV7-8; D: -; DNA: TGTGCCAGCAGCTTAGGGGTGGCGGTGAATCAGCCCCAGCATTTT; CDR3: CASSLGVAVNQPQHF
J: TRBJ2-3; size: many; V: TRBV19; D: TRBD2; DNA: TGTGCCAGTAGTATGTTAGCGGGGATCACAGATACGCAGTATTTT; CDR3: CASSMLAGITDTQYF
J: TRBJ1-1; size: many; V: TRBV7-3; D: -; DNA: TGTGCCAGCAGCTCGCAGGGGAACACTGAAGCTTTCTTT; CDR3: CASSSQGNTEAFF
J: TRBJ1-1; size: few; V: TRBV24-1; D: TRBD1; DNA: TGTGCCACCTCCTCGACAGGGGGTTTCAAAGCTTTCTTT; CDR3: CATSSTGGFKAFF
J: TRBJ2-3; size: few; V: TRBV11-1; D: TRBD2; DNA: TGTGCCAGCAGCCCCCCCGGACTAGCGGGCACAGATACGCAGTATTTT; CDR3: CASSPPGLAGTDTQYF
J: TRBJ2-1; size: many; V: TRBV11-2; D: TRBD2; DNA: TGTGCCAGCAGCTCAACCGGGACTAGTAACAATGAGCAGTTCTTC; CDR3: CASSSTGTSNNEQFF
J: TRBJ1-2; size: few; V: TRBV6-1; D: -; DNA: TGTGCCAGCATCTCCGGGTCAGGAAGGGTCTACACCTTC; CDR3: CASISGSGRVYTF
J: TRBJ2-3; size: many; V: TRBV6-1; D: -; DNA: TGTGCCAGCAGTGAAGCAAGGGGTGGCGATACGCAGTATTTT; CDR3: CASSEARGGDTQYF
J: TRBJ1-2; size: many; V: TRBV7-9; D: TRBD1; DNA: TGTGCCAGCAGCCAGGACAGGGGGCAGAACTACACCTTC; CDR3: CASSQDRGQNYTF
J: TRBJ2-1; size: many; V: TRBV20-1; D: TRBD2; DNA: TGCAGCGTTACTAGCGGGGGGCCGAGCTCCTACAATGAGCAGTTCTTC; CDR3: CSVTSGGPSSYNEQFF